The TCR beta chain described here comes from a study of control samples from healthy donors and cancer patients. Clones were read by immunoSEQ multiplex PCR, and TCRdb kept only the in-frame ones, dropping some. Altogether about 95,000 clones are present, 88% being singletons, with the ten largest covering around an eighth. The length of the CDR3 is 16 residues. Germline V lookup: CDR1 SGHTA, CDR2 FQGNSA. Trimming took 2 bases from V and 5 from J; bases not matched to a gene: 7. This clone has only a few counts. The chain recombines TRBV7-2 with TRBJ1-5; 9 bases are a match to TRBD1. The TCR sequence derives from a woman between 65 and 79 years old in good health. The sample taken for sequencing was blood. The CDR3, as DNA: TGTGCCAGCAGCTTAACAAGGACAGGGGCTTATCAGCCCCAGCATTTT. Its protein is CASSLTRTGAYQPQHF.